This T cell receptor (beta chain) stems from a study of tumor-infiltrating lymphocytes in primary liver carcinoma. Overall study context: Yields of productive TCRbeta reads ranged from roughly 3.5 to 7.13 million per sample and were similar across tissue types.

CDR3 length: 16 amino acids. The V end was cut by 2 bases, the J end by 7 bases, with 20 bases between. Germline V CDR1 and CDR2: SEHNR, FQNEAQ (reference sequence). The study's findings and limits: Researchers found tumor-adjacent and tumor-blood pairs overlapped less than tumor region pairs. Tumors had a significantly higher top-250-clone fraction than blood (p = 0.039). There were only about 8-25% of top clones found in all five tumor regions.

Bulk tissue was left unsorted, and RNA and DNA were co-extracted from about 21-30 mg of it. TCR beta cDNA was made from 400 to 500 ng total RNA with a constant-region primer. What produced the TCR beta libraries was three nested multiplex PCR rounds using slightly modified ARM-PCR. The study ran its first two PCR rounds for nine to ten cycles each, using TRBV1-TRBV30 forward primers and a C-beta reverse primer. TCRdb itself ran the multiplex PCR reads through MiXCR, one entry per CDR3 protein. The sample consists of approximately 190,000 distinct CDR3 sequences, about 85% of them appearing once. Of note for this clonotype: Antigen unknown.

The TCR originated in a man aged 35-49 years with primary liver carcinoma and hepatitis B virus infection. The chain recombines TRBV7-9 with TRBJ1-2; D is unresolved. The sequencing sample was made of tumor tissue from primary liver carcinoma. The CDR3 DNA is TGTGCCAGCAGCTTACCCCCGACCGGGCAAGAGGTTGGCTACACCTTC. This encodes CASSLPPTGQEVGYTF.